This T cell receptor (beta chain) is drawn from a study of blood T cell repertoires in COVID-19. Study-level information: The samples span acute and convalescent COVID-19 from the United States, Italy and Spain. Sample material is recorded as cDNA or gDNA derived from T cells, B-cell-depleted T cells, or PBMCs.

This clone came up a few times. Authors' processing steps: Estimation of nucleated cell counts relied on the amplification of reference gene primers. The assay was immunoSEQ multiplex PCR, and TCRdb's table has in-frame clones only and misses some. D and trimming come from the DNA, and the V and J calls and clone size come from that table. The sample has 52,000 or so clones; 90% to 95% are singletons. This TCR derives from a man aged 45 to 65 with acute or convalescent COVID-19. Sequenced input: peripheral blood.

The CDR3 nucleotides are TGCAGCGTTATGACAGGATTCTACAATGAGCAGTTCTTC. Translated: CSVMTGFYNEQFF. The J gene is TRBJ2-1, the V gene TRBV29-1; TRBD1 is a possible D gene (6 bases). The V gene lost 5 bases and the J gene lost 3 bases, with 11 bases spanning the gap. In germline, CDR1 is SQVTM, CDR2 ANQGSEA. The CDR3 covers 13 residues.